The 31 T cell receptor beta chains listed next were all sequenced from one sample in a study of blood T cell repertoires in COVID-19. The repertoire was sequenced with immunoSEQ multiplex PCR; TCRdb's copy has only in-frame clones and lacks some. Of 100,000 to 150,000 clones in the sample, roughly 85% were seen once. Sequencing was performed on peripheral blood. These receptors were obtained from a man older than 75 with active or convalescent COVID-19.

This rearrangement joins TRBV19 to TRBJ1-1; D ambiguous. The CDR3 is 13 residues long. Germline V lookup: CDR1 LNHDA, CDR2 SQIVND (reference sequence). V was clipped by 5 bases and J by 4 bases, with 11 bases between them. This CDR3 is CASSELRFTEAFF. CDR3 coding DNA: TGTGCCAGTAGTGAACTGAGGTTCACTGAAGCTTTCTTT.

The chain joins TRBV7-9 to TRBJ2-7, with 9 positions matching TRBD1. V shed 6 bases, J shed 5 bases, and the junction held 14 bases outside the gene matches. Germline CDR1 SEHNR, CDR2 FQNEAQ (reference sequence). The CDR3 is 16 residues long. The CDR3 nucleotides are TGTGCCAGCAGTCCAGGTCGGGACAGGGTAAATGACGAGCAGTACTTC. Its translation is CASSPGRDRVNDEQYF. Full variable domain (outside the CDR3, taken from reference TRBV7-9 and TRBJ2-7): DTGVSQNPRHKITKRGQNVTFRCDPISEHNRLYWYRQTLGQGPEFLTYFQNEAQLEKSRLLSDRFSAERPKGSFSTLEIQRTEQGDSAMYLCASSPGRDRVNDEQYFGPGTRLTVT.

The CDR3 nucleotides are TGTGCCAGCAGCTTGGCCAGAGGGATCGGCTACGAGCAGTACTTC. Its translation is CASSLARGIGYEQYF. This sequence joins TRBV5-5 and TRBJ2-7; TRBD2 might be the D (5 bases). Germline assignment: CDR1 SGHKS and CDR2 YYEKEE (reference sequence). Trimming pared 0 bases from V and 3 bases from J, leaving 13 bases between. There are 15 residues in the CDR3. Together with reference TRBV5-5 and TRBJ2-7, the CDR3 gives the full variable domain: DAGVTQSPTHLIKTRGQQVTLRCSPISGHKSVSWYQQVLGQGPQFIFQYYEKEERGRGNFPDRFSARQFPNYSSELNVNALLLGDSALYLCASSLARGIGYEQYFGPGTRLTVT.

V and J are TRBV5-1 and TRBJ2-5; D might be TRBD2 (6 bases). Trimming took off 0 bases at V and 5 bases at J, with 23 bases between the two ends. The CDR3 length is 18 residues. Germline assignment: CDR1 SGHRS and CDR2 YFSETQ. CDR3 in amino acids: CASSLGPPGPLSGETQYF. CDR3 DNA sequence: TGCGCCAGCAGCTTGGGCCCTCCGGGACCCCTCAGCGGGGAGACCCAGTACTTC.

The J gene is TRBJ2-3, the V gene TRBV7-2; 10 bases are a match to TRBD2. This CDR3 spans 16 amino acids. J was trimmed by 2 bases and V by 6 bases; bases with no gene match: 8. CDR1 is SGHTA and CDR2 is FQGNSA in the germline V gene. CDR3 sequence: CASSLRTSGTTDTQYF. Written as DNA, the CDR3 is TGTGCCAGCAGTTTAAGGACTAGCGGAACCACAGATACGCAGTATTTT.

The J gene is TRBJ2-7, the V gene TRBV20-1, with 7 bases that match TRBD2. The CDR3 length is 14 residues. CDR1 and CDR2 from the germline V gene are DFQATT and SNEGSKA (reference sequence). Losses at the gene ends were 3 bases for V and 0 bases for J; bases not matched to a gene: 5. CDR3 bases: TGCAGTGCTAGTCTTAGCGGGTTCTCCTACGAGCAGTACTTC. This encodes CSASLSGFSYEQYF.

The chain links TRBV7-3 to TRBJ2-1, with 8 bases lining up with TRBD1. The CDR3 is 15 residues long. Per the germline V gene, CDR1 is SGHTA and CDR2 is FQGTGA. Trimming cost V 2 bases and J 3 bases; bases outside gene matches: 3. For the CDR3, the DNA is TGTGCCAGCAGCTTACAGGGGGCGCTCTACAATGAGCAGTTCTTC. Translating gives CASSLQGALYNEQFF.

This chain joins TRBV5-4 and TRBJ2-2; D possibly corresponds to TRBD1 (5 bases). Germline V gene data show CDR1 as SGHNT and CDR2 as YYREEE (reference sequence). This CDR3 is built from 15 residues. Trimming cost V 0 bases and J 4 bases, with 10 bases left between them. This chain's CDR3 is CASSLGQFRTGELFF. The CDR3 nucleotides are TGTGCCAGCAGCTTGGGACAGTTCCGCACCGGGGAGCTGTTTTTT.

The chain combines TRBV6-1 with TRBJ1-2; TRBD1 matches at 11 bases. After removal of 2 bases from V and 8 bases from J, the junction contained 4 bases not matched to a gene. This CDR3 is built from 14 residues. In germline, CDR1 is MNHNS, CDR2 SASEGT. CDR3 protein: CASSEWTGGEGYTF. For the CDR3, the DNA is TGTGCCAGCAGTGAATGGACAGGGGGCGAAGGCTACACCTTC.

The V and J genes are TRBV28 and TRBJ1-1; D is perhaps TRBD1 (5 bases). V gave up 5 bases and J gave up 3 bases, with 13 bases separating them. Per germline, CDR1 MDHEN and CDR2 SYDVKM. This CDR3 comprises 14 residues. The CDR3 sequence: CASSPPGYYTEAFF. The CDR3 bases are TGTGCCAGCAGTCCCCCAGGGTACTACACTGAAGCTTTCTTT.

The chain couples TRBV12-5 to TRBJ2-1; D unresolved. This CDR3 has 13 residues. The germline V gene has CDR1 LGHNT and CDR2 FRNRAP. Trimming left V 2 bases short and J 9 bases short, with 11 bases between. CDR3: CASGLSHDFEQFF. Written as DNA, the CDR3 is TGTGCTAGTGGTTTGTCCCATGACTTTGAGCAGTTCTTC.

This rearrangement joins TRBV2 to TRBJ1-5; D gene unclear. V was clipped by 3 bases and J by 3 bases, with 12 bases between them. Looked up from germline, CDR1 is SNHLY and CDR2 is FYNNEI. The CDR3 is made up of 15 amino acids. CDR3 bases: TGTGCCAGCAGTGAGGCAGGCCGTTACAATCAGCCCCAGCATTTT. Translation gives CASSEAGRYNQPQHF.

The chain employs TRBV28 and TRBJ1-5; no reliable D call. CDR3 length: 14 amino acids. V was shortened by 3 bases and J by 4 bases, with 10 bases between the two germline ends. Germline CDR1 MDHEN, CDR2 SYDVKM. CDR3 DNA sequence: TGTGCCAGCAGTTTCCGGCGGGTGAATCAGCCCCAGCATTTT. Translated: CASSFRRVNQPQHF.

In its sample, this clone was seen a few times. The chain employs TRBV9 and TRBJ2-2; D possibly corresponds to TRBD2 (5 bases). The CDR3 contains 16 residues. V dropped 0 bases and J dropped 0 bases, with 9 bases sitting between them. Per the germline V gene, CDR1 is SGDLS and CDR2 is YYNGEE. CDR3 residues: CASSVGGPANTGELFF. The CDR3 DNA reads TGTGCCAGCAGCGTAGGAGGGCCGGCGAACACCGGGGAGCTGTTTTTT. The whole variable domain, remainder taken from reference TRBV9 and TRBJ2-2, is DSGVTQTPKHLITATGQRVTLRCSPRSGDLSVYWYQQSLDQGLQFLIQYYNGEERAKGNILERFSAQQFPDLHSELNLSSLELGDSALYFCASSVGGPANTGELFFGEGSRLTVL.

The chain combines TRBV6-1 with TRBJ1-2; 7 bases align to TRBD1. V lost 2 bases, J lost 4 bases, and 4 bases stayed unmatched. Germline V CDR1 and CDR2: MNHNS, SASEGT. This CDR3 region has 14 residues. CDR3 residues: CASSETTGSYGYTF. Written as DNA, the CDR3 is TGTGCCAGCAGTGAAACGACAGGGAGCTATGGCTACACCTTC.

The chain uses TRBV7-3 and TRBJ2-2; the match to TRBD2 covers 11 bases. V trimming: 3 bases; J trimming: 3 bases; junction bases outside the gene matches: 3. The germline CDR1 and CDR2 sequences are SGHTA and FQGTGA. CDR3 length: 16 residues. CDR3 nucleotide sequence: TGTGCCAGCAGCTTGGTTAGCGGGAGGGACACCGGGGAGCTGTTTTTT. Its protein is CASSLVSGRDTGELFF.

This clone was seen a single time. V gene TRBV7-9 combines with J gene TRBJ1-5; D unclear. V lost 10 bases and J 0 bases, leaving 16 bases between the germline ends. The CDR3 contains 15 residues. From germline, CDR1 is SEHNR and CDR2 FQNEAQ (reference sequence). CDR3 loop: CAIDDTLNSNQPQHF. The CDR3 nucleotides are TGTGCCATTGACGACACTCTGAATAGCAATCAGCCCCAGCATTTT.

The chain is built from TRBV7-8 and TRBJ2-3, with 8 bases fitting TRBD2. The CDR3 loop spans 17 amino acids. The V gene end was trimmed by 1 base and the J gene end by 1 base; junction bases not matched to a gene: 7. The germline gives CDR1 SGHVS, CDR2 FQNEAQ. As DNA, the CDR3 is TGTGCCAGCAGCTTAGGTGGCGGGAGGCTTGGCACAGATACGCAGTATTTT. Its protein is CASSLGGGRLGTDTQYF.

The V call is TRBV6-2 or TRBV6-3, the J call TRBJ1-3; TRBD1 might be the D (6 bases). Germline lookup yields CDR1 MNHEY and CDR2 SVGEGT. Trimming took off 2 bases at V and 0 bases at J, with 14 bases between the two ends. The CDR3 sequence is 17 residues long. CDR3 protein: CASSYPTTGVSGNTIYF. CDR3 nucleotides: TGTGCCAGCAGTTACCCTACGACAGGAGTCTCTGGAAACACCATATATTTT.

This clone came up a few times. This chain links TRBV5-1 with TRBJ2-7; the match to TRBD2 covers 7 bases. V dropped 0 bases and J dropped 2; count of bases not matched to a gene: 2. Germline CDR1 SGHRS, CDR2 YFSETQ. The CDR3 has 14 residues. Here the CDR3 DNA reads TGCGCCAGCAGCTTGGAAGGGAGGGCCTACGAGCAGTACTTC. This encodes CASSLEGRAYEQYF.

The CDR3 nucleotides read TGTGCCAGCAGTGAAGTTGTAGCAACCTACGAGCAGTACTTC. It specifies CASSEVVATYEQYF. The chain employs TRBV6-1 and TRBJ2-7; D remains ambiguous. Germline loops: CDR1 MNHNS, CDR2 SASEGT. Trimming cost V 1 base and J 2 bases, with 9 bases left between them. The CDR3 has 14 residues.

The genes are TRBV18 and TRBJ2-1; D unclear. Trimming removed 0 bases at V and 0 bases at J, with 12 bases between. The CDR3 is 17 amino acids. Per germline, CDR1 KGHSH and CDR2 LQKENI. CDR3 DNA sequence: TGTGCCAGCTCACCACCGGCGGCTCGGAGCTCCTACAATGAGCAGTTCTTC. Translation: CASSPPAARSSYNEQFF.

This chain connects TRBV6-1 to TRBJ1-3; D may be TRBD1 (6 bases). V shed 1 base and J shed 4 bases, with 14 bases lying between them. The germline CDR1 and CDR2 sequences are MNHNS and SASEGT. The CDR3 is made up of 16 amino acids. CDR3 protein: CASSEDRVARGNTIYF. CDR3 bases: TGTGCCAGCAGTGAAGACAGGGTAGCTCGAGGAAACACCATATATTTT.

This clone was detected once. The chain combines TRBV5-6 with TRBJ1-6; 8 bases agree with TRBD1. The germline V gene has CDR1 SGHDT and CDR2 YYEEEE. This CDR3 spans 13 amino acids. V dropped 4 bases and J dropped 9; count of bases not matched to a gene: 3. CDR3 in DNA: TGTGCCAGCAGCGGGACAGGTACTTCACCCCTCCACTTT. Translated, it gives CASSGTGTSPLHF.

The chain couples TRBV25-1 to TRBJ2-1, with a tentative D call TRBD1 (6 bases). Deletions cut 0 bases from V and 0 bases from J, with 9 bases between. The germline gives CDR1 MGHDK, CDR2 SYGVNS. CDR3 length: 16 amino acids. This chain's CDR3 is CASSEYQGSSYNEQFF. In DNA form, the CDR3 reads TGTGCCAGCAGTGAATACCAGGGGAGCTCCTACAATGAGCAGTTCTTC.

The V call is TRBV19, the J call TRBJ1-2; no clear D gene. V lost 7 bases to trimming and J lost 5 bases, with 11 bases between them. Germline CDR1 reads LNHDA; CDR2 reads SQIVND (reference sequence). CDR3 length: 12 residues. In DNA form, the CDR3 reads TGTGCCAGTACCCACCGGGATTATGGCTACACCTTC. It is translated as CASTHRDYGYTF.

The chain couples TRBV5-6 to TRBJ1-2; TRBD1 might be the D (6 bases). Germline CDR1 SGHDT, CDR2 YYEEEE. V was pared by 0 bases and J by 7 bases, with 16 bases between. The CDR3 covers 15 residues. CDR3 nucleotide sequence: TGTGCCAGCAGCTTGGGGGACACCCCATGGCGTGGCTACACCTTC. This translates into CASSLGDTPWRGYTF.

CDR3 loop: CSVGQGSGKNIQYF. DNA for the CDR3: TGCAGCGTTGGACAGGGTTCGGGCAAAAACATTCAGTACTTC. The rearrangement uses TRBV29-1 and TRBJ2-4; TRBD1 matches 7 bases. With V trimmed by 4 bases and J by 3 bases, 6 bases remained unmatched. The CDR3 runs 14 residues. Germline lookup yields CDR1 SQVTM and CDR2 ANQGSEA.

J is TRBJ1-5 and V is TRBV6-4, with D possibly TRBD1 on 5 matching bases. V was shortened by 0 bases and J by 0 bases, with 12 bases between the two germline ends. The CDR3 is 17 amino acids. Germline V gene lookup returns CDR1 MRHNA and CDR2 SNTAGT. The CDR3 protein is CASSDSGVRGSNQPQHF. DNA of the CDR3: TGTGCCAGCAGTGACTCTGGTGTTAGGGGTAGCAATCAGCCCCAGCATTTT.

This chain uses TRBV6-5 with TRBJ1-4, with TRBD1 as a possible D gene (5 bases). There are 14 residues in the CDR3. V was clipped by 7 bases and J by 5 bases, with 14 bases between them. In germline, CDR1 is MNHEY, CDR2 SVGAGI. The CDR3 spells CASKRTGLNEKLFF. The CDR3 nucleotides read TGTGCCAGCAAGCGTACAGGACTAAATGAAAAACTGTTTTTT.

The CDR3 protein is CASSRTGGSYEQYF. The CDR3 nucleotides read TGTGCCAGCAGCCGGACAGGGGGCTCCTACGAGCAGTACTTC. The chain couples TRBV28 to TRBJ2-7; 10 nucleotides align to TRBD1. Unmatched junction bases numbered 2, after V lost 6 bases and J lost 0 bases. The CDR3 extends over 14 amino acids. Germline CDR1 MDHEN, CDR2 SYDVKM.